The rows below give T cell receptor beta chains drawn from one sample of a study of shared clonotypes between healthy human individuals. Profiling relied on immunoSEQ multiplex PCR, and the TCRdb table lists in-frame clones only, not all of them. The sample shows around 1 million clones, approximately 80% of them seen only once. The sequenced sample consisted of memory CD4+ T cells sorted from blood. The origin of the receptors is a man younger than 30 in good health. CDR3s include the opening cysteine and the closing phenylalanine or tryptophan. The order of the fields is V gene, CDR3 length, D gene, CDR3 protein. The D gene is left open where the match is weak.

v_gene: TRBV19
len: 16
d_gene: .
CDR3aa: CASSRPGAIRDYGYTF

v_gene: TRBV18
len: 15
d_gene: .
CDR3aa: CASSPRAPGVEGYTF

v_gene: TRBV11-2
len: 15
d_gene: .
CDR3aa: CASSFAQGVDTEAFF

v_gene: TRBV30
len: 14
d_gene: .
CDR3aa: CAWKGGPYTGELFF

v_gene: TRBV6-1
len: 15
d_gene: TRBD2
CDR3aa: CASKSLAGPRDTQYF

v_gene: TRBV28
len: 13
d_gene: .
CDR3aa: CATHEGQTYGYTF

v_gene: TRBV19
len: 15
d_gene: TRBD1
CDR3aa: CASSITGTAGNTIYF

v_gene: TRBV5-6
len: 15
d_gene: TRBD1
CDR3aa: CASSLRQGIWNEQFF

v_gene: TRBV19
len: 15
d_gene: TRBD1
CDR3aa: CASRFSGTAPGEQYF

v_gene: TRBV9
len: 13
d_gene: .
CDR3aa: CASSSDPTKAQFF

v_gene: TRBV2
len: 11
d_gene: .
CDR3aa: CASKGGPEAFF

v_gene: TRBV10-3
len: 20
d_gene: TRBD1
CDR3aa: CAISGHPRDRGQGGRETQYF

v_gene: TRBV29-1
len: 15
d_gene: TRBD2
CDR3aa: CSVALAGGLIHEQFF

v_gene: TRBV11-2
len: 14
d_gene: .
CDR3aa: CASSLELSSAEQYF

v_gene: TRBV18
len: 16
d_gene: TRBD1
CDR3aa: CASSPPNRGRGYGYTF

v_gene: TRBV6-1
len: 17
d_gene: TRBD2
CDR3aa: CASSEAPSGSSYNEQFF

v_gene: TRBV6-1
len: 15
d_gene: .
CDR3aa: CASSSLKGRVYGYTF

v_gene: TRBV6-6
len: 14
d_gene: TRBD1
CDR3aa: CASSPSTGDNTIYF

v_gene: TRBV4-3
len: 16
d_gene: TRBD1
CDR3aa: CASSQDSHRGLDGYTF

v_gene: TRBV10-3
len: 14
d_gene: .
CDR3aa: CAISESQVNTEAFF

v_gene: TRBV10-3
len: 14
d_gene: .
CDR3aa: CAISDQQRESPQHF

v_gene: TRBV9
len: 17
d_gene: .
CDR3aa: CASSVGLAVSNTGELFF

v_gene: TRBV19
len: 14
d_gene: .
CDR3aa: CASSIGGEAREQYF

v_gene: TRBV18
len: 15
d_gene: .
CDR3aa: CASSPGGDYNSPLHF

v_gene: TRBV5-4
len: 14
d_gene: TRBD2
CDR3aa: CASSLGGSQETQYF

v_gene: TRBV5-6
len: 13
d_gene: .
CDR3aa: CASSLPVTYEQYF

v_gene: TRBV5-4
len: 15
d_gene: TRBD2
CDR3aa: CASSRGGGGTDTQYF

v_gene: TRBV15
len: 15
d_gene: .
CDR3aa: CATSTHRDSNQPQHF

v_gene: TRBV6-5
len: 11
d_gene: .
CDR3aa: CASGVQGRAFF

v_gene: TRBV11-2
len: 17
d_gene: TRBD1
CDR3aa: CASSLLAGTANTGELFF

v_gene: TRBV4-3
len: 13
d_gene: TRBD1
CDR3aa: CASSQQGVNEQYF

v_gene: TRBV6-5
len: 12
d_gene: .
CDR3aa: CASSRRGGELFF

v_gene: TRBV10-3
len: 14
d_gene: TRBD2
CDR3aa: CAISAGGTLGEQYF

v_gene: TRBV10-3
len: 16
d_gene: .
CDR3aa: CAISESTGQTNTEAFF

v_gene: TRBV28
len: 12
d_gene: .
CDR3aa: CASTPPGGRGFF

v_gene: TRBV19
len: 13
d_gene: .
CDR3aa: CASREQGSGEQFF

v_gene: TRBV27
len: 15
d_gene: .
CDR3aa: CASSLQGLIGETQYF

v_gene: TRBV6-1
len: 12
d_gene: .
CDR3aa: CASSQLNTEAFF

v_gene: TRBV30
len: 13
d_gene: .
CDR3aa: CAWSRLGGGELFF

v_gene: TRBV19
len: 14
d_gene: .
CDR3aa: CASRSTGLGNTIYF

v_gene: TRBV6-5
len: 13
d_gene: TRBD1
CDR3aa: CASSYITGEGYTF

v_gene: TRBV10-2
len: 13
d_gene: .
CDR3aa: CASRGQGHQPQHF

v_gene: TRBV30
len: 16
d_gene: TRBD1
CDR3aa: CAWSLITGGYGNTIYF

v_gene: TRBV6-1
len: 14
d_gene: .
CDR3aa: CASSGVRLNTEAFF

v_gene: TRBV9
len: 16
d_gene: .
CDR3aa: CASSVALGVRTGELFF

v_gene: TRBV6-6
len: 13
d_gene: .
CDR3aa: CASSYTPRNIQYF

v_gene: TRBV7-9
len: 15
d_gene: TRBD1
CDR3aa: CASSLLVGGAETQYF

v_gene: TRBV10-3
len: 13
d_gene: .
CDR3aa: CAISEPGGYGYTF

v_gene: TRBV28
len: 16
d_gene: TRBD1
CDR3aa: CASSSRDRGPKTEAFF

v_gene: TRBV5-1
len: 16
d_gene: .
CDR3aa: CASSLESPGGTGPQYF

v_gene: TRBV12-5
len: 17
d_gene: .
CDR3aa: CASGLALQPSAGQPQHF

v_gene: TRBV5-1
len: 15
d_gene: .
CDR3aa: CASSYTGTTGNEQYF

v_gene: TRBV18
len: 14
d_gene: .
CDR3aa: CASSPPYHPDTQYF

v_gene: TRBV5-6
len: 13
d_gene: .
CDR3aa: CASSLAKWETQYF

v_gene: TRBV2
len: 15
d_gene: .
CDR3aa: CASSERQAQNTEAFF